These T cell receptor beta chains were read from a single sample in a study of OX40 agonist ivuxolimab in advanced cancers. Some clones are missing from TCRdb's copy, which holds only in-frame ones; the method was immunoSEQ multiplex PCR. This sample has fewer than 80,000 clones, with around four fifths found just once. The sequencing here drew on CD4+ or CD8+ T cells sorted from blood, taken in a trial of the OX40 agonist ivuxolimab. These receptors were obtained from an adult with an advanced solid tumor such as melanoma, head and neck, liver or kidney cancer. CDR3s include the opening cysteine and the closing phenylalanine or tryptophan. The order of the fields is J gene, clone size, D gene, V gene, CDR3 DNA, CDR3 protein. The D gene is left open where the match is weak. Clone size is stated in some rows and not others, as once, few, many or a class when expanded.

J: TRBJ2-1; size: NA; D: TRBD2; V: TRBV28; DNA: TGTGCCAGCAGTTCCCCTATAAGGACTAGCGGGAGGGACAATGAGCAGTTCTTC; CDR3: CASSSPIRTSGRDNEQFF
J: TRBJ1-3; size: NA; D: NA; V: TRBV7-9; DNA: TGTGCCAGCAGCGGGAATGGAAACACCATATATTTT; CDR3: CASSGNGNTIYF
J: TRBJ1-2; size: NA; D: NA; V: TRBV18; DNA: TGTGCCAGCTCACAATACCCAGGGGATGACTATGGCTACACCTTC; CDR3: CASSQYPGDDYGYTF
J: TRBJ2-5; size: NA; D: NA; V: TRBV9; DNA: TGTGCCAGCAGCGTAGTAGGAGGAGGGGGGGAGACCCAGTACTTC; CDR3: CASSVVGGGGETQYF
J: TRBJ1-4; size: once; D: TRBD1; V: TRBV19; DNA: TGTGCCAGTAGTACGAGGACAGGGGAGAAGGAAAAACTGTTTTTT; CDR3: CASSTRTGEKEKLFF
J: TRBJ1-1; size: NA; D: NA; V: TRBV4-3; DNA: TGCGCCAGCAGCCAATACCGATCAGAGAGGGACACTGAAGCTTTCTTT; CDR3: CASSQYRSERDTEAFF
J: TRBJ2-7; size: NA; D: TRBD1; V: TRBV6-5; DNA: TGTGCCAGCAGGGCCGGGACAGGTGGTTACGAGCAGTACTTC; CDR3: CASRAGTGGYEQYF
J: TRBJ1-3; size: NA; D: NA; V: TRBV2; DNA: TGTGCCAGCAGCCTGCTAGGGGGAAACACCATATATTTT; CDR3: CASSLLGGNTIYF
J: TRBJ2-7; size: once; D: NA; V: TRBV11-2; DNA: TGTGCCAGCAGCTTGAATTCCCGGGACTTCCCCTACGAGCAGTACTTC; CDR3: CASSLNSRDFPYEQYF
J: TRBJ1-1; size: NA; D: NA; V: TRBV28; DNA: TGTGCCAGCAGTTTGGGTAAGAACACTGAAGCTTTCTTT; CDR3: CASSLGKNTEAFF
J: TRBJ2-3; size: NA; D: NA; V: TRBV14; DNA: TGTGCCAGCAGCCAAGGCGCTGGGGCGGGAGATACGCAGTATTTT; CDR3: CASSQGAGAGDTQYF
J: TRBJ1-5; size: NA; D: NA; V: TRBV2; DNA: TGTGCCAGCAGTGAAGGGCAGGGAGGTCAGCCCCAGCATTTT; CDR3: CASSEGQGGQPQHF
J: TRBJ2-1; size: few; D: NA; V: TRBV6-1; DNA: TGTGCCAGTTATACCGGGGGCTCCTACAATGAGCAGTTCTTC; CDR3: CASYTGGSYNEQFF
J: TRBJ2-5; size: NA; D: TRBD1; V: TRBV6-5; DNA: TGTGCCAGCAGACAACCGGGACAGGGGGAGACCCAGTACTTC; CDR3: CASRQPGQGETQYF
J: TRBJ2-3; size: NA; D: TRBD2; V: TRBV19; DNA: TGTGCCAGTACCATACGGGGAGGGAAGACAGATACGCAGTATTTT; CDR3: CASTIRGGKTDTQYF
J: TRBJ2-7; size: NA; D: NA; V: TRBV13; DNA: TGTGCCAGCAGCTTCGGGGGCGAGGACGAGCAGTACTTC; CDR3: CASSFGGEDEQYF
J: TRBJ2-1; size: NA; D: NA; V: TRBV7-3; DNA: TGTGCCAGCAGCTTAAGGGGGAGTGGGCAGTTCTTC; CDR3: CASSLRGSGQFF
J: TRBJ2-7; size: NA; D: NA; V: TRBV18; DNA: TGTGCCAGCTCACCACCGGGGAGCCATCCAAGGGGCGAGCAGTACTTC; CDR3: CASSPPGSHPRGEQYF
J: TRBJ1-1; size: NA; D: NA; V: TRBV10-3; DNA: TGTGCCATCAGTGACAAGGGTAACACTGAAGCTTTCTTT; CDR3: CAISDKGNTEAFF
J: TRBJ2-2; size: NA; D: NA; V: TRBV12-5; DNA: TGTGCTAGTGCCTCGACTCTCTCTGGCGGGGAGCTGTTTTTT; CDR3: CASASTLSGGELFF
J: TRBJ1-6; size: once; D: NA; V: TRBV27; DNA: TGTGCCAGCAGTTTAAGGCCCCCACAGACCCCGGCCTATAATTCACCCCTCCACTTT; CDR3: CASSLRPPQTPAYNSPLHF
J: TRBJ1-5; size: once; D: NA; V: TRBV28; DNA: TGTGCCAGCATCCCCGGGGGCGTTCGCAATCAGCCCCAGCATTTT; CDR3: CASIPGGVRNQPQHF
J: TRBJ2-3; size: NA; D: NA; V: TRBV30; DNA: TGTGCCTGGAGTGTATCGGACTATTATAGCACAGATACGCAGTATTTT; CDR3: CAWSVSDYYSTDTQYF
J: TRBJ2-7; size: NA; D: NA; V: TRBV28; DNA: TGTGCCAGCAGCCTCGAGTACGCCGAGCAGTACTTC; CDR3: CASSLEYAEQYF
J: TRBJ2-2; size: NA; D: TRBD2; V: TRBV2; DNA: TGTGCCAGCAGCGAGGTTAGCGGGGGTGCCGGGGAGCTGTTTTTT; CDR3: CASSEVSGGAGELFF
J: TRBJ2-3; size: NA; D: NA; V: TRBV14; DNA: TGTGCCAGCAGCCCGGAAACGAGGCCTACGCAGTATTTT; CDR3: CASSPETRPTQYF
J: TRBJ2-4; size: once; D: TRBD2; V: TRBV10-3; DNA: TGTGCCATCAGTGAGCGCGGGGGGAACATTCAGTACTTC; CDR3: CAISERGGNIQYF
J: TRBJ1-3; size: NA; D: NA; V: TRBV18; DNA: TGTGCCAGCTCACCAAGGAGGGGGAGGCCCTCTGGAAACACCATATATTTT; CDR3: CASSPRRGRPSGNTIYF
J: TRBJ2-7; size: NA; D: TRBD2; V: TRBV5-1; DNA: TGCGCCAGCAGCTCGACTAGCGGCTACGAGCAGTACTTC; CDR3: CASSSTSGYEQYF
J: TRBJ2-7; size: once; D: NA; V: TRBV6-1; DNA: TGTGCCACGGGACGGAGCTACGAGCAGTACTTC; CDR3: CATGRSYEQYF
J: TRBJ1-6; size: NA; D: NA; V: TRBV5-1; DNA: TGCGCCAGTTCGGTCAGGGTTAAAAATTCACCCCTCCACTTT; CDR3: CASSVRVKNSPLHF
J: TRBJ2-5; size: NA; D: TRBD2; V: TRBV18; DNA: TGTGCCAGCTCATCGACTAGCGGGGCTGGGGAGCAGTACTTC; CDR3: CASSSTSGAGEQYF
J: TRBJ2-7; size: NA; D: TRBD2; V: TRBV7-2; DNA: TGTGCCAGCAGCTTAGAAGCAACTAGCGGGTTTCGCGAGCAGTACTTC; CDR3: CASSLEATSGFREQYF
J: TRBJ1-4; size: NA; D: NA; V: TRBV7-9; DNA: TGTGCCAGCAGCCCCGGGGGAGGGACTAATGAAAAACTGTTTTTT; CDR3: CASSPGGGTNEKLFF
J: TRBJ1-2; size: NA; D: NA; V: TRBV29-1; DNA: TGCAGCGTCCCGAGGGCAGGGACCTTCTATGGCTACACCTTC; CDR3: CSVPRAGTFYGYTF
J: TRBJ2-4; size: NA; D: NA; V: TRBV11-1; DNA: TGTGCCAGCAGCCTTACAGGGAACAACATTCAGTACTTC; CDR3: CASSLTGNNIQYF
J: TRBJ1-1; size: once; D: NA; V: TRBV7-6; DNA: TGTGCCAGCAGCCCCACCGTGTGGGACCTCAAGACGACTTTCTTT; CDR3: CASSPTVWDLKTTFF
J: TRBJ2-5; size: NA; D: NA; V: TRBV28; DNA: TGTGCCAGCAGCTCCGACGGCCACCAAGAGACCCAGTACTTC; CDR3: CASSSDGHQETQYF
J: TRBJ2-5; size: NA; D: NA; V: TRBV7-9; DNA: TGTGCCAGCGTGCGGTCTGGGAGCGGGGAGACCCAGTACTTC; CDR3: CASVRSGSGETQYF
J: TRBJ1-2; size: NA; D: TRBD1; V: TRBV29-1; DNA: TGCAGCGTCAACGGACAGGGTGACTATGGCTACACCTTC; CDR3: CSVNGQGDYGYTF
J: TRBJ2-7; size: NA; D: NA; V: TRBV27; DNA: TGTGCCAGCAGTGGGGCGGCGGGGCTCCACTACGAGCAGTACTTC; CDR3: CASSGAAGLHYEQYF
J: TRBJ1-3; size: NA; D: NA; V: TRBV18; DNA: TGTGCCAGCTCACCACCAGGGAGCAGGGACTCTGGAAACACCATATATTTT; CDR3: CASSPPGSRDSGNTIYF
J: TRBJ2-3; size: few; D: TRBD1; V: TRBV7-2; DNA: TGTGCCAGCAGCCCAGGACAGGGCGGCCCAGATACGCAGTATTTT; CDR3: CASSPGQGGPDTQYF
J: TRBJ2-5; size: once; D: NA; V: TRBV7-8; DNA: TGTGCCAGCAGCCATGGGTCTAGCGACGGGGAGACCCAGTACTTC; CDR3: CASSHGSSDGETQYF
J: TRBJ2-7; size: NA; D: TRBD1; V: TRBV19; DNA: TGTGCCAGTAGCGCAGCCGGGACAGGAGACTACGAGCAGTACTTC; CDR3: CASSAAGTGDYEQYF
J: TRBJ2-7; size: NA; D: NA; V: TRBV9; DNA: TGTGCCAGCAGTCGATCTGGAGGTAGTCGGTACGAGCAGTACTTC; CDR3: CASSRSGGSRYEQYF
J: TRBJ1-1; size: NA; D: NA; V: TRBV7-9; DNA: TGTGCCAGCAGCTTAGCTGGGACATCAAAGAACACTGAAGCTTTCTTT; CDR3: CASSLAGTSKNTEAFF
J: TRBJ1-4; size: NA; D: TRBD1; V: TRBV19; DNA: TGTGCCAGTCGCAACAGGGGGCGTGATGAAAAACTGTTTTTT; CDR3: CASRNRGRDEKLFF
J: TRBJ2-7; size: NA; D: NA; V: TRBV9; DNA: TGTGCCAGCAGCGTCGGGGGCCCTATCTACGAGCAGTACTTC; CDR3: CASSVGGPIYEQYF
J: TRBJ1-5; size: NA; D: TRBD1; V: TRBV4-2; DNA: TGTGCCAGCAGCCAGGACAGGGTCTCTTCCCAGCCCCAGCATTTT; CDR3: CASSQDRVSSQPQHF
J: TRBJ2-5; size: NA; D: NA; V: TRBV7-2; DNA: TGTGCCAGCAGCTTAGCAGGCAGGGGAGAGACCCAGTACTTC; CDR3: CASSLAGRGETQYF
J: TRBJ1-1; size: few; D: NA; V: TRBV27; DNA: TGTGCCAGCAGTCCTCTCAGGGTCTCGAACACTGAAGCTTTCTTT; CDR3: CASSPLRVSNTEAFF
J: TRBJ1-1; size: medium-sized; D: NA; V: TRBV4-1; DNA: TGCGCCAGCAGCCTCCCCGACAGAAACTTTGAAGCTTTCTTT; CDR3: CASSLPDRNFEAFF
J: TRBJ1-2; size: NA; D: NA; V: TRBV28; DNA: TGTGCCAGCAGTTTGGGTTTGGGCTATGGCTACACCTTC; CDR3: CASSLGLGYGYTF
J: TRBJ2-3; size: NA; D: TRBD1; V: TRBV4-2; DNA: TGTGCCAGCAGCCAAGATGGGACAGCCACAGATACGCAGTATTTT; CDR3: CASSQDGTATDTQYF
J: TRBJ2-5; size: NA; D: NA; V: TRBV9; DNA: TGTGCCAGCAGCGCACTACTCCGGGACGAAGAGACCCAGTACTTC; CDR3: CASSALLRDEETQYF